These 6 T cell receptor beta chains were sequenced from one sample in a study of T cells in women clearing cervical HPV infection. The method was immunoSEQ multiplex PCR; TCRdb's version includes in-frame clones alone and lacks a portion of them. The sample data list 30,000 to 45,000 clones. Sample: blood buffy coat. The receptors derive from a woman aged 18 to 75 with a cervical HPV16 infection that either progressed to CIN3+ or cleared (not recorded which).

Details on this clone: The read comes to an end 3 residues before the CDR3 does, leaving the germline J gene to fill in the end. The J gene is TRBJ1-1, the V gene TRBV10-3; 7 bases are shared with TRBD1. The germline V gene encodes CDR1 ENHRY and CDR2 SYGVKD. With V trimmed by 6 bases and J by 0 bases, 1 base remained unmatched. The CDR3 covers 13 residues. The CDR3 DNA, read in part, is TGTGCCATCAGGACAGGGATGAACACTGAA. It yields the protein CAIRTGMNTE. The full CDR3 is CAIRTGMNTEAFF.

Concerning this clone: The read gets to within 3 residues of the CDR3 end, and the germline J gene fills in the rest. This sequence joins TRBV6-1 and TRBJ1-4, with D tentatively TRBD1 (6 bases). CDR1 is MNHNS and CDR2 is SASEGT in the germline V gene. This CDR3 has 14 residues. Trimming left V 1 base short and J 7 bases short, with 10 bases between. Here the CDR3 reads CASSEGGGGEKLFF. The sequenced part of the CDR3 DNA is TGTGCCAGCAGTGAAGGAGGGGGGGGTGAAAAA.

Comment on this clone: The CDR3 extends 3 residues past the end of the read, so its final part is completed from the germline J gene. This rearrangement joins TRBV5-6 to TRBJ2-7, with D perhaps matching TRBD1 (6 bases). Trimming left V 1 base short and J 2 bases short, with 7 bases between. Germline CDR1 is SGHDT and CDR2 is YYEEEE. The CDR3 is made up of 13 amino acids. This CDR3 is CASSLYRAYEQYF. The DNA read from the CDR3 is TGTGCCAGCAGCTTGTACAGGGCCTACGAG. Complete variable domain (other parts from reference TRBV5-6 and TRBJ2-7): DAGVTQSPTHLIKTRGQQVTLRCSPKSGHDTVSWYQQALGQGPQFIFQYYEEEERQRGNFPDRFSGHQFPNYSSELNVNALLLGDSALYLCASSLYRAYEQYFGPGTRLTVT.

A remark on this clone: The read terminates 3 residues ahead of where the CDR3 ends, so the germline J gene completes it. This chain connects TRBV5-1 to TRBJ2-5, with 8 bases aligning to TRBD2. CDR3 length: 16 amino acids. Germline trimming cut 0 bases from V and 5 bases from J; bases unmatched to any gene: 9. The germline V gene has CDR1 SGHRS and CDR2 YFSETQ. Partial CDR3 DNA: TGCGCCAGCAGCTTGGGGATTAGCGGGACGGGGGAGACC. Protein: CASSLGISGTGET. The full CDR3 reads CASSLGISGTGETQYF.

As regards this clone: The CDR3 goes on 3 residues after the read ends, and that part is filled in from the germline J gene. This rearrangement joins TRBV18 to TRBJ2-7, with D perhaps TRBD2 (6 bases). The CDR3 runs to 15 residues. Per germline, CDR1 KGHSH and CDR2 LQKENI. V gave up 3 bases and J gave up 4 bases, with 16 bases separating them. Partial CDR3 DNA: TGTGCCAGCTCACCGAGGGGACTGCAACGTTACGAG. Amino acid sequence: CASSPRGLQRYE. From start to end, the CDR3 is CASSPRGLQRYEQYF.

As for this clone: The read comes to an end 3 residues before the CDR3 does, leaving the germline J gene to fill in the end. V usage is TRBV29-1 and J usage is TRBJ1-2, with 8 bases aligning to TRBD1. The germline CDR1 and CDR2 sequences are SQVTM and ANQGSEA. The CDR3 is 16 residues long. V lost 7 bases and J lost 3; bases outside the gene matches: 16. The DNA read from the CDR3 is TGCAGCGCCTTATCCGGAACAGGGGGTTTTGACTATGGC. Translating gives CSALSGTGGFDYG. The CDR3 in full is CSALSGTGGFDYGYTF.